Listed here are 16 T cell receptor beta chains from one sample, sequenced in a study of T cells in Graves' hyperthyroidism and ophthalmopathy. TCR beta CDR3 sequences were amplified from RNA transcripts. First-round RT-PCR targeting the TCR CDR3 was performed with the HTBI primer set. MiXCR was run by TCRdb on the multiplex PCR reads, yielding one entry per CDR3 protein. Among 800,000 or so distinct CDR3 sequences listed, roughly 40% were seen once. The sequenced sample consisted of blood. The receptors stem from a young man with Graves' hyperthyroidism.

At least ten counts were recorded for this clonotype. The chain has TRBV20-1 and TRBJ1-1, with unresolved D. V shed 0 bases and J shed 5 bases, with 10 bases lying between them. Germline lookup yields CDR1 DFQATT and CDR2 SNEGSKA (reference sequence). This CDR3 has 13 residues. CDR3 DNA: TGCAGTGCTAGAGATGTCCAAGGAACTGAAGCTTTCTTT. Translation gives CSARDVQGTEAFF.

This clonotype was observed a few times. The CDR3 DNA reads as TGTGCCAGCAGGGTTAGCGGGAATGCAGATACGCAGTATTTT. This encodes CASRVSGNADTQYF. J is TRBJ2-3 and V is TRBV2, with TRBD2 matching over 8 bases. The V gene end was trimmed by 6 bases and the J gene end by 4 bases; junction bases not matched to a gene: 6. The V gene's germline CDR1 is SNHLY and CDR2 FYNNEI. The CDR3 loop spans 14 amino acids. The full variable domain, in which reference TRBV2 and TRBJ2-3 provide the parts outside the CDR3, is EPEVTQTPSHQVTQMGQEVILRCVPISNHLYFYWYRQILGQKVEFLVSFYNNEISEKSEIFDDQFSVERPDGSNFTLKIRSTKLEDSAMYFCASRVSGNADTQYFGPGTRLTVL.

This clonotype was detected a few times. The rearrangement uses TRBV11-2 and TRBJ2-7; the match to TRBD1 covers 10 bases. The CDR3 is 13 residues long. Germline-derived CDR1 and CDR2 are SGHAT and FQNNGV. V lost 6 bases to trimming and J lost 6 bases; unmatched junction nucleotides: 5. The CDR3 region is CASSMTGGGEQYF. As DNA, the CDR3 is TGTGCCAGCAGTATGACAGGGGGCGGCGAGCAGTACTTC.

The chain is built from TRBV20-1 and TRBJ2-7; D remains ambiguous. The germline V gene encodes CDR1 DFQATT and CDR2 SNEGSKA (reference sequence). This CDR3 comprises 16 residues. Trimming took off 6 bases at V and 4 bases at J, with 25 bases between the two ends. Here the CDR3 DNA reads TGCAGTGCCCCTGAGATGATGAAGGCCCTCCCTTACGAGCAGTACTTC. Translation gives CSAPEMMKALPYEQYF.

For the CDR3, the DNA is TGCAGCGTCTCCGACAGGGGAGGGACCCAGTACTTC. Translated: CSVSDRGGTQYF. This chain links TRBV29-1 with TRBJ2-7, with TRBD1 identical over 8 bases. The tail of the sequence fits TRBJ2-5 better, so the J call may be wrong. Germline V gives CDR1 SQVTM, CDR2 ANQGSEA. CDR3 size: 12 residues.

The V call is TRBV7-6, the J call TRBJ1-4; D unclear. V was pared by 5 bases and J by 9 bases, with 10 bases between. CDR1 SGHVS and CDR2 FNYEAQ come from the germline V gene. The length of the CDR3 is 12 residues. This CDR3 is CASSVKSKKLFF. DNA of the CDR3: TGTGCCAGCAGCGTGAAGTCTAAAAAACTGTTTTTT. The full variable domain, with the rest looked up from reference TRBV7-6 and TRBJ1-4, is GAGVSQSPRYKVTKRGQDVALRCDPISGHVSLYWYRQALGQGPEFLTYFNYEAQQDKSGLPNDRFSAERPEGSISTLTIQRTEQRDSAMYRCASSVKSKKLFFGSGTQLSVL.

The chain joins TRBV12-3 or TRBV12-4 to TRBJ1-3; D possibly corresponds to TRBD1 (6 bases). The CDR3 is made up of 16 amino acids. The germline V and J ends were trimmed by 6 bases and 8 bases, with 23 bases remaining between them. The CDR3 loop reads CASRIGTLEFGYTIYF. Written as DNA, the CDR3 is TGTGCCAGCAGAATAGGGACACTCGAGTTTGGTTACACCATATATTTT.

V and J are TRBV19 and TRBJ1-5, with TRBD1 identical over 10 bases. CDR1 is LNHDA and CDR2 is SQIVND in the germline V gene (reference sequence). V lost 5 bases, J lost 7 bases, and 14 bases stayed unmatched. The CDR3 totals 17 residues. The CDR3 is CASSSPRDRGREQPQHF. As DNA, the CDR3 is TGTGCCAGTAGTTCCCCCCGGGACAGGGGACGAGAACAGCCCCAGCATTTT.

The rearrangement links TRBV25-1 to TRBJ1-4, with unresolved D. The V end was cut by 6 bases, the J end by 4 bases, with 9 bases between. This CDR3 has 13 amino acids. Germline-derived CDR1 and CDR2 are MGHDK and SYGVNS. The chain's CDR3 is CASSSSYNEKLFF. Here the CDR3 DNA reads TGTGCCAGCAGCTCGTCCTATAATGAAAAACTGTTTTTT.

Written as DNA, the CDR3 is TGTGCCAGCAGCTTAGGTGTGACACAACAAGAGACCCAGTACTTC. Residues: CASSLGVTQQETQYF. This chain connects TRBV7-9 to TRBJ2-5; D not resolved. Germline values: CDR1 SEHNR, CDR2 FQNEAQ (reference sequence). This CDR3 spans 15 amino acids. V was pared by 1 base and J by 2 bases, with 11 bases between. Together with reference TRBV7-9 and TRBJ2-5, the CDR3 gives the full variable domain: DTGVSQNPRHKITKRGQNVTFRCDPISEHNRLYWYRQTLGQGPEFLTYFQNEAQLEKSRLLSDRFSAERPKGSFSTLEIQRTEQGDSAMYLCASSLGVTQQETQYFGPGTRLLVL.

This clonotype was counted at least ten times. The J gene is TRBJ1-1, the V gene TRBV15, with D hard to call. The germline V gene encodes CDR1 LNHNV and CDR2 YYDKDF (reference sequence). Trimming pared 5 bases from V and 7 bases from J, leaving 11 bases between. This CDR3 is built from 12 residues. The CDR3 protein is CATSPNSDEAFF. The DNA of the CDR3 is TGTGCCACCAGCCCGAACAGCGATGAAGCTTTCTTT.

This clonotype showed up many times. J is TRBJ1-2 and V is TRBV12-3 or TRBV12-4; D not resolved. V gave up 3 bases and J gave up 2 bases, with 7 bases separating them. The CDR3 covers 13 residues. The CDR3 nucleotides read TGTGCCAGCAGTTTGGTTCAGAACTATGGCTACACCTTC. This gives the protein CASSLVQNYGYTF.

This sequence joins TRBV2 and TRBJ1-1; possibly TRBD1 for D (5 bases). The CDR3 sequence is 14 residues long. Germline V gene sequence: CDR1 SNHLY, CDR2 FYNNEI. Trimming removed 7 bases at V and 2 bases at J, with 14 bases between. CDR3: CASIGRAGNTEAFF. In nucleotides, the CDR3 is TGTGCCAGCATAGGCAGGGCGGGCAACACTGAAGCTTTCTTT.

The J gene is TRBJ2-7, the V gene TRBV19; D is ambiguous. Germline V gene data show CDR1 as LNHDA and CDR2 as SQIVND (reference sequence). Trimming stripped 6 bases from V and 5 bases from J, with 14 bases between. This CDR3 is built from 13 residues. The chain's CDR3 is CASSPNVGNEQYF. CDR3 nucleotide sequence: TGTGCCAGTAGCCCAAACGTAGGGAACGAGCAGTACTTC.

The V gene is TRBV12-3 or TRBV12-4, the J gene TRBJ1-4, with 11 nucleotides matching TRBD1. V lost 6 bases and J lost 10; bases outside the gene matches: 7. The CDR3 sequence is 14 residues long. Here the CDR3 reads CASSTRGQGGKLFF. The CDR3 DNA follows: TGTGCCAGCAGCACCCGGGGACAGGGGGGAAAACTGTTTTTT.

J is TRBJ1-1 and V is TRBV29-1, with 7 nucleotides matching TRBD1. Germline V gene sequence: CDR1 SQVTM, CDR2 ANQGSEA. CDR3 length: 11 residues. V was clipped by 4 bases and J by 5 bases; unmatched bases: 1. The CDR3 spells CSVAQGTEAFF. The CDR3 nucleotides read TGCAGCGTTGCACAGGGGACTGAAGCTTTCTTT.